The clone carrying this TCR beta chain was seen many times. Its antigen is undetermined. Being one base from a much bigger clone, this may be a read error. The data stem from a study of Graves' ophthalmopathy and Graves' hyperthyroidism. Overall study context: Before any treatment, peripheral blood was taken at the initial diagnosis. Whole-study findings and limits: Blood was where most expanded thyroid clonotypes above 0.001 frequency also turned up.

Uncontrolled infections, other autoimmune diseases, pregnancy or lactation barred patients from enrollment. CDR3 size: 16 residues. Per germline, CDR1 MRHNA and CDR2 SNTAGT. Beta-chain TCR CDR3 regions were amplified from RNA transcripts. An opening RT-PCR round employed HTBI primers and preceded a second-round multiplex PCR. TCRdb re-called the multiplex PCR reads through MiXCR, storing one row per CDR3 protein. The data contain under 400,000 distinct CDR3 sequences, roughly 15% of them seen just once; the ten biggest clones take up more than 9%. The V call is TRBV6-4, the J call TRBJ1-1, with a weak D call TRBD1 (6 bases). The sequence came from an adult man with Graves' ophthalmopathy. The sequenced sample was peripheral blood. The CDR3 nucleotides read TGTACCAGCAGTTTACCGATAACAGGGACGAACACTGAAGCTTTCTTT. Its translation is CTSSLPITGTNTEAFF.